This TCR beta chain was captured by sequencing in a study of CD8+CD57+ T cells in acquired aplastic anemia. Findings and limits, study-wide: Levels of CD8+ Simpson's diversity were not significantly distinct in patients versus controls.

The CDR3 length is 14 residues. Germline V lookup: CDR1 SQVTM, CDR2 ANQGSEA. V shed 7 bases and J 4 bases; nucleotides not matched to a gene: 5. TCR beta VDJ combinations and CDR3 sequences were profiled from genomic DNA. TCRdb reanalysed the reads using MiXCR and keeps one entry per CDR3 protein. This repertoire shows around 430,000 distinct CDR3 sequences, roughly a third found once; its top ten account for less than 0.85%. Patients chosen for sequencing had CD8+CD57+ cells that had expanded, as shown by flow cytometry. Blood was sampled before the patients had received any therapy. This clonotype was observed many times. Antigen unknown.

Sequenced input: sorted CD4+, CD8+, or CD8+CD57+ T cells (not recorded which) from PBMCs. J is TRBJ2-3 and V is TRBV29-1; 13 bases agree with TRBD2. The origin of this receptor is a human donor with aplastic anemia. CDR3 nucleotides: TGCAGCGACAGACTAGCGGGAGGATCAGATACGCAGTATTTT. It translates to CSDRLAGGSDTQYF.